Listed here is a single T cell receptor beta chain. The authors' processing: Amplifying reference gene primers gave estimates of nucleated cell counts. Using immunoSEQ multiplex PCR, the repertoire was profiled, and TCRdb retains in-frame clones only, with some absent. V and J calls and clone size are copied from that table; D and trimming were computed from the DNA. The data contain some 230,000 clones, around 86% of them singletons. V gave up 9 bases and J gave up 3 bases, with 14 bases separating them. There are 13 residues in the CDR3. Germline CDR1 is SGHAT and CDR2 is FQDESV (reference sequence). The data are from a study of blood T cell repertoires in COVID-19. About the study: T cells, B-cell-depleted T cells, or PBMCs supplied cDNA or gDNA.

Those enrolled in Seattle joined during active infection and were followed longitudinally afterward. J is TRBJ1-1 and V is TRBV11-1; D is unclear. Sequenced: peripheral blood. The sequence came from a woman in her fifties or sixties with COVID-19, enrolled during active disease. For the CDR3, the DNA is TGTGCCAGTTCACAGCTATTAGACACTGAAGCTTTCTTT. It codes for CASSQLLDTEAFF.